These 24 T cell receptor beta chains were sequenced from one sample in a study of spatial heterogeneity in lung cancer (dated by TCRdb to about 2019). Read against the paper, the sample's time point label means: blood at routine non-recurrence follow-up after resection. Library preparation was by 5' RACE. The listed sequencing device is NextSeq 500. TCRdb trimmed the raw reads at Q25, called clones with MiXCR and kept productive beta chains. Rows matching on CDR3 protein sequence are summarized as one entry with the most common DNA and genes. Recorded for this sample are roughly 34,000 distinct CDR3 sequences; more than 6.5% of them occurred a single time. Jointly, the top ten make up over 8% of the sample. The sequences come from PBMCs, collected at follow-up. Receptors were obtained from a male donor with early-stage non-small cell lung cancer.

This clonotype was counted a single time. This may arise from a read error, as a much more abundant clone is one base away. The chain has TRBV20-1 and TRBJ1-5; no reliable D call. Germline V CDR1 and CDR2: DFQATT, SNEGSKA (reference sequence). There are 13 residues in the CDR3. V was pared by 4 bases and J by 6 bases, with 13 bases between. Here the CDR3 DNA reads TGCAGTGCTACCACATCGGGGATTCAGCCCCAGCATTTT. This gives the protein CSATTSGIQPQHF.

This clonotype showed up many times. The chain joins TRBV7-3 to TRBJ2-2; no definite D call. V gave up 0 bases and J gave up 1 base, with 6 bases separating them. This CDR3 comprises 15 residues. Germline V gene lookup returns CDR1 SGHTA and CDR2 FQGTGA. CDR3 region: CASSLTKLNTGELFF. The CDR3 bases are TGTGCCAGCAGCTTAACGAAGCTGAACACCGGGGAGCTGTTTTTT.

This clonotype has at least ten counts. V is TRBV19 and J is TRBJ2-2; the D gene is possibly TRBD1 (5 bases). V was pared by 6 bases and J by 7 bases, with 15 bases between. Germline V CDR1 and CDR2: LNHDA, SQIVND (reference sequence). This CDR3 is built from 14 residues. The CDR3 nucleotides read TGTGCCAGTAGCCTGACAGATTTTATCGGGGAGCTGTTTTTT. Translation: CASSLTDFIGELFF.

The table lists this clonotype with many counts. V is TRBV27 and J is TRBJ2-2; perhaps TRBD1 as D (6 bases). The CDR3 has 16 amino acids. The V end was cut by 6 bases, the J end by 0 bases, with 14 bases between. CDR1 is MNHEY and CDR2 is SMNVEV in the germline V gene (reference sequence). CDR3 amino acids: CASRRIGQTNTGELFF. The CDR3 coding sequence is TGTGCCAGCAGGAGAATAGGACAGACGAACACCGGGGAGCTGTTTTTT.

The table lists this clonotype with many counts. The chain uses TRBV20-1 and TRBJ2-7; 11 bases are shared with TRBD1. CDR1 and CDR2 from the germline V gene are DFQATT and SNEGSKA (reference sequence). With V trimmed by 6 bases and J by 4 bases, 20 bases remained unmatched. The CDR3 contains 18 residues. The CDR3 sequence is CSANGQGAGYGPAYEQYF. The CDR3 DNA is TGCAGTGCGAACGGACAGGGGGCCGGATACGGCCCAGCATACGAGCAGTACTTC.

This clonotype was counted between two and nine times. CDR3 DNA: TGTGCCAGCAGTTCAGTGAGGGGGCTGGAAGCTTTCTTT. Protein product: CASSSVRGLEAFF. V is TRBV12-3 or TRBV12-4 and J is TRBJ1-1; 7 nucleotides align to TRBD1. J lost 8 bases, V lost 4 bases, and 7 bases had no gene match. CDR3 length: 13 amino acids.

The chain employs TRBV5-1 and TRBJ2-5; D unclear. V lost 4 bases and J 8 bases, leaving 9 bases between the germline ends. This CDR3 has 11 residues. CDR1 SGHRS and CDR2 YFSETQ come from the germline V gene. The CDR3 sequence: CASSLSNTQYF. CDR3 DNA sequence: TGCGCCAGCAGCCTATCAAACACCCAGTACTTC.

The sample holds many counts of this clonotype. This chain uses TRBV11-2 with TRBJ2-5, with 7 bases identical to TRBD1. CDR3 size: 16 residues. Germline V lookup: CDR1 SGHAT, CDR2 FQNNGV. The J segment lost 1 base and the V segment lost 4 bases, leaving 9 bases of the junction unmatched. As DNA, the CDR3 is TGTGCCAGCAGCTCAGTTGGGACAGCAACCCAAGAGACCCAGTACTTC. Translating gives CASSSVGTATQETQYF. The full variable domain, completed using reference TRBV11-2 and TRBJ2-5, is EAGVAQSPRYKIIEKRQSVAFWCNPISGHATLYWYQQILGQGPKLLIQFQNNGVVDDSQLPKDRFSAERLKGVDSTLKIQPAKLEDSAVYLCASSSVGTATQETQYFGPGTRLLVL.

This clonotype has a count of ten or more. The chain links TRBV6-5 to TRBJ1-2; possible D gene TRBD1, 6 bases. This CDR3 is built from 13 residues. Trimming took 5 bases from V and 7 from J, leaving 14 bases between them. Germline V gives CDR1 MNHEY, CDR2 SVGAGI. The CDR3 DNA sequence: TGTGCCAGCAGTACTGTGGGGGGCGGTGGCTACACCTTC. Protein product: CASSTVGGGGYTF.

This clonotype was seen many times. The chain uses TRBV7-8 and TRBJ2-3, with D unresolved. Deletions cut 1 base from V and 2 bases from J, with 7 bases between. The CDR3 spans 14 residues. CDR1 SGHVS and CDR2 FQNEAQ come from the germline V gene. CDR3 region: CASSLDAYTDTQYF. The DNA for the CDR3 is TGTGCCAGCAGCTTAGATGCCTACACAGATACGCAGTATTTT.

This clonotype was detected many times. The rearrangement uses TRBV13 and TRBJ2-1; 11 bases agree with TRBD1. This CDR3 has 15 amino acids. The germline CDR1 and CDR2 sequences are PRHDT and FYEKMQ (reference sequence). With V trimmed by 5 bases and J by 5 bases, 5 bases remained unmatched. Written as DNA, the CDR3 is TGTGCCAGCAGCGAGGACAGGGGGCAAAACAATGAGCAGTTCTTC. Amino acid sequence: CASSEDRGQNNEQFF.

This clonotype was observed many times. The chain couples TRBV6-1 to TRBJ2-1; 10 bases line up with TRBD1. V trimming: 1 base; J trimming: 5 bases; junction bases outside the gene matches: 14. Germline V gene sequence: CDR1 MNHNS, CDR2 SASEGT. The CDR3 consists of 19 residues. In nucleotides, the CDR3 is TGTGCCAGCAGTGAAGAGTGGGTTGGACAGGGGGTTGGGGACAATGAGCAGTTCTTC. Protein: CASSEEWVGQGVGDNEQFF.

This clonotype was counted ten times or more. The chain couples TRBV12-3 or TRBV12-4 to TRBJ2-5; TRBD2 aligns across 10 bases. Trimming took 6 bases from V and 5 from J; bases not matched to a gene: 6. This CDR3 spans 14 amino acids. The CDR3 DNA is TGTGCCAGCAGAATAGCGGGGGGCGGGGAGACCCAGTACTTC. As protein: CASRIAGGGETQYF.

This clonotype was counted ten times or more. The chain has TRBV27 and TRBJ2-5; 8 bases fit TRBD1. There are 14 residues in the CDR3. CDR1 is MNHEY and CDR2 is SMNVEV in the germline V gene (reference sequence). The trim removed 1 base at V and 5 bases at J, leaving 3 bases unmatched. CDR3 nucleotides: TGTGCCAGCAGTTTATATGGACAGGGCGAGACCCAGTACTTC. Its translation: CASSLYGQGETQYF.

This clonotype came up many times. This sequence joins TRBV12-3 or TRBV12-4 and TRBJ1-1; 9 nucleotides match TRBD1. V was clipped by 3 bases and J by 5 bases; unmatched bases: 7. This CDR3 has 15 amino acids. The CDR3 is CASSFSTGGETEAFF. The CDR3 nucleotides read TGTGCCAGCAGTTTTTCGACAGGGGGTGAGACTGAAGCTTTCTTT.

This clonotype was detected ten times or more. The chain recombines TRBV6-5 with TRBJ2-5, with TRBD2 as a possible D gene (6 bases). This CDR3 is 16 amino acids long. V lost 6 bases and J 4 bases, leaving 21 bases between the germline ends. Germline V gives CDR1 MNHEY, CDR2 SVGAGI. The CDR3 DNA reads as TGTGCCAGCAGGCACCTTGGGGCAGGGCGGGGAGAGACCCAGTACTTC. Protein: CASRHLGAGRGETQYF.

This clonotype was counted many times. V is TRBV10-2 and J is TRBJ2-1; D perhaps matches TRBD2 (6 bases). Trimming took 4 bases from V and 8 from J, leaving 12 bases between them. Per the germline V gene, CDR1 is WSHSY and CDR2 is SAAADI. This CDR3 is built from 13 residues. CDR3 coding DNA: TGCGCCAGCAGTGGACTAGGTTCCGATGAGCAGTTCTTC. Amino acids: CASSGLGSDEQFF.

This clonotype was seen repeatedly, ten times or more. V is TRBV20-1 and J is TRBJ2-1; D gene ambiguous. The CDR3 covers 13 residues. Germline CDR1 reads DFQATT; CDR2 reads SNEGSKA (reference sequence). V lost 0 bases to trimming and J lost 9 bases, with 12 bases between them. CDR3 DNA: TGCAGTGCTAGAGATTCCAGAGGACGTGAGCAGTTCTTC. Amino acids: CSARDSRGREQFF.

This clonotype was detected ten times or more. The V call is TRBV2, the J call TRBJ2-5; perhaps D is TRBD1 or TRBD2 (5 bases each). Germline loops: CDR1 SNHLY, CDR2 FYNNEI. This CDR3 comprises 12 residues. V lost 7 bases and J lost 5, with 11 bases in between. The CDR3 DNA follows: TGTGCCAGCATCGGGGCCGGGGAGACCCAGTACTTC. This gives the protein CASIGAGETQYF.

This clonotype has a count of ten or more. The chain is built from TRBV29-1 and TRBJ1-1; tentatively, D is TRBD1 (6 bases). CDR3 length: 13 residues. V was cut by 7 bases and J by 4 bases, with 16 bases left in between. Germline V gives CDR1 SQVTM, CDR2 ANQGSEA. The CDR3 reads CSAAGELSTEAFF. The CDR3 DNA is TGCAGCGCAGCAGGGGAATTATCCACTGAAGCTTTCTTT.

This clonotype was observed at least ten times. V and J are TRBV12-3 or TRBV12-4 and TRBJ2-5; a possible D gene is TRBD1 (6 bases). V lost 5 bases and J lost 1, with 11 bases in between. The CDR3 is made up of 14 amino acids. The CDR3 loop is CASSPRQAQETQYF. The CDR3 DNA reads TGTGCCAGCAGTCCGCGACAGGCCCAAGAGACCCAGTACTTC.

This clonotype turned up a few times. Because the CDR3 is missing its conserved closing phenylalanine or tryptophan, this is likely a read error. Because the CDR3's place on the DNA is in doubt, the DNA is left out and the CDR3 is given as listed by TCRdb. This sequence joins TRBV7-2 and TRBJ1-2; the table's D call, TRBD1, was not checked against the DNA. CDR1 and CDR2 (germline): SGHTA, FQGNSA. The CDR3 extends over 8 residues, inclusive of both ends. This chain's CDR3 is CASSPLLV.

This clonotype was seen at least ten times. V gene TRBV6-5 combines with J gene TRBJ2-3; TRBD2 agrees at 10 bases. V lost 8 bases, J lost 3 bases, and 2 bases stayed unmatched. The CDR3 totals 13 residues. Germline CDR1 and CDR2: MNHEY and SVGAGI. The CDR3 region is CASLAGETDTQYF. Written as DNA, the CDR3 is TGTGCCAGCCTAGCGGGGGAGACAGATACGCAGTATTTT.

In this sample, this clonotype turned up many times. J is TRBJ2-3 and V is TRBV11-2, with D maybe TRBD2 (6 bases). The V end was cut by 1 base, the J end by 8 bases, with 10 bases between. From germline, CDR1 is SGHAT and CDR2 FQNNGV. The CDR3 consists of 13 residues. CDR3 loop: CASSLGASVTQYF. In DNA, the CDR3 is TGTGCCAGCAGCTTAGGGGCTAGCGTTACGCAGTATTTT.